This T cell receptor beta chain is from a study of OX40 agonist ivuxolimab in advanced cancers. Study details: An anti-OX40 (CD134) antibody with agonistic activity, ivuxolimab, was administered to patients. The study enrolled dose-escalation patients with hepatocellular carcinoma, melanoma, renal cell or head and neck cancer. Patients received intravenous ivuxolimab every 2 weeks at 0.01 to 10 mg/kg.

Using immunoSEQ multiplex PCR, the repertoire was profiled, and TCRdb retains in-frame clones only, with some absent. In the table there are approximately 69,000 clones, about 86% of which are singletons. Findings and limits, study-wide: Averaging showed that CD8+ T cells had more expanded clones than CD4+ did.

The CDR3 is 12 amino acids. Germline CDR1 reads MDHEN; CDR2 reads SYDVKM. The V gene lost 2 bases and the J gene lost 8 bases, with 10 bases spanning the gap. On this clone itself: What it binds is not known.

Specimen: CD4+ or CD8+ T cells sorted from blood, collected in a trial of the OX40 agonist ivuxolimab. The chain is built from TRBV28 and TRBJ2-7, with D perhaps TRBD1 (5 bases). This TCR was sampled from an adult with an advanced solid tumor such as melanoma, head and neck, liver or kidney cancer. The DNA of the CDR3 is TGTGCCAGCAGTTTAACGACAGCTAAGCAGTACTTC. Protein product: CASSLTTAKQYF. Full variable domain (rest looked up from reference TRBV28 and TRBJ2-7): DVKVTQSSRYLVKRTGEKVFLECVQDMDHENMFWYRQDPGLGLRLIYFSYDVKMKEKGDIPEGYSVSREKKERFSLILESASTNQTSMYLCASSLTTAKQYFGPGTRLTVT.